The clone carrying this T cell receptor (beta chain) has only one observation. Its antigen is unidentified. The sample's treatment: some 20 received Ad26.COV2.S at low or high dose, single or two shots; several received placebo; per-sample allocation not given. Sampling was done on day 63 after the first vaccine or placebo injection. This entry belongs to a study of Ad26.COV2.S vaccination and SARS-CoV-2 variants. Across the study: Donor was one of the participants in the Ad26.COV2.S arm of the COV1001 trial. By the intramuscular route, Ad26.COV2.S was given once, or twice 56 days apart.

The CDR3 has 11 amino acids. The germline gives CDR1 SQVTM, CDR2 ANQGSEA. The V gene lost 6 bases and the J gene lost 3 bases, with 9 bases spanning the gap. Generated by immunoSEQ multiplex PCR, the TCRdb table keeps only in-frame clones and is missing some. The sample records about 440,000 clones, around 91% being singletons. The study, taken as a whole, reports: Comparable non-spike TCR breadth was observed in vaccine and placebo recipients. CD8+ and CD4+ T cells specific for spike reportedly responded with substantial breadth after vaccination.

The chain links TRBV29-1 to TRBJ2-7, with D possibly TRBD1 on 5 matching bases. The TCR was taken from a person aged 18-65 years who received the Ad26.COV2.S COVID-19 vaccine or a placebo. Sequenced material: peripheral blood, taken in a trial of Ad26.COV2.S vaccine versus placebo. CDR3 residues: CSVAGHYEQYF. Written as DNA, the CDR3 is TGCAGCGTCGCTGGACACTACGAGCAGTACTTC.